These T cell receptor beta chains were read from a single sample in a study of response to subunit inactivated influenza vaccine. TCRdb processed the RT-PCR reads anew with MiXCR; each CDR3 protein has one entry. This sample has about 780,000 distinct CDR3 sequences, with about 18% found just once. Source: PBMCs from blood, taken less than 6 days after vaccination. Receptors originate from a man in his forties or fifties who received an inactivated influenza vaccine. The CDR3 runs from the conserved cysteine through the conserved F or W. Fields, in order: V gene, CDR3 protein.

TRBV5-1,CASSRPDSTDTQYF
TRBV11-3,CASSQTLVPNEQFF
TRBV18,CASSPGNNQPQHF
TRBV7-2,CASSFDRGAAMGEKLFF
TRBV5-1,CASRDRQGPTGELFF
TRBV7-3,CASSFLGSTGELFF
TRBV7-2,CASSFDRGPHNEQFF
TRBV20-1,CSAKSGQGNSGELFF
TRBV6-4,CASSAWGYSGRHANTGELFF
TRBV7-8,CASSHRRRGLQPQHF
TRBV6-1,CASSGKTSGSLYEQYF
TRBV12-3/TRBV12-4,CASSSVQGRLFEQYF
TRBV6-1,CASRRNLRDQNQPQHF
TRBV20-1,CSARVGVTQPQHF
TRBV29-1,CSVGIASSGNTIYF
TRBV7-2,CASSLVVSGSYNEQFF
TRBV6-1,CASSGTGGGTDTQYF
TRBV5-1,CASTPGGSVQETQYF
TRBV4-3,CASSQFGQVVDEQFF
TRBV20-1,CSASEVGYNEQFF
TRBV27,CASSLSSGHSYEQYF
TRBV29-1,CSVEDVNRTPFEQYF
TRBV20-1,CSARALSGRDETQYF
TRBV20-1,CSATGPLGIQYF
TRBV12-3/TRBV12-4,CASSQTGDYEQYF
TRBV20-1,CSASPGLAGYEQYF
TRBV9,CASSVEGGETQYF
TRBV12-3/TRBV12-4,CASSQGLPGANVLTF
TRBV3-1,CASSQEGIYQPQHF
TRBV28,CASSRGQDYGYTF
TRBV5-5,CASSNPIAVYEQYF
TRBV10-3,CATRGTGELFF
TRBV10-2,CASSVTSGGSSSYEQYF
TRBV4-2,CASSPKDRGADTQYF
TRBV20-1,CSARDPPGVDGNTIYF
TRBV4-2,CASSQAGPGETQYF
TRBV12-3/TRBV12-4,CASSLGQGQGYNYGYTF
TRBV5-1,CASSSEEGAFF
TRBV3-1,CASSQSENTQYF
TRBV7-3,CASSPEVGREQYF
TRBV9,CASSVEGQGYSPLHF
TRBV3-1,CASSPTGRTPTDTQYF
TRBV30,CAWSPLTSGGTGELFF
TRBV4-3,CASSQGTGPSTDTQYF
TRBV20-1,CSASKTGRQETQYF
TRBV4-1,CASSHSRGEQYF
TRBV7-8,CATREGNPPHEQYF
TRBV24-1,CATSDFRDTAKETQYF
TRBV6-5,CASSYQNRAGNTIYF
TRBV9,CASSRSSGRAYEQYF
TRBV6-5,CATTRTDTQYF
TRBV7-6,CASSPNQPGQLYNEQFF
TRBV27,CASSITGEKLFF
TRBV6-2/TRBV6-3,CASSKSPGTGLSQPQHF
TRBV30,CAWSGGGVDTQYF
TRBV12-3/TRBV12-4,CASSLEAGSNQPQHF
TRBV6-1,CASSDMLGQGARDTQYF
TRBV10-3,CAISDDPSGSVYNEQFF
TRBV5-1,CASSLDSNLAKNIQYF
TRBV21-1,CASRSRGRTEAFF